This T cell receptor beta chain was captured by sequencing in a study of cytomegalovirus exposure and HLA in healthy donors (dated by TCRdb to the late 2010s). A note on the overall study: An earlier analysis of more than 550 of the donors reported 276 Gb of sequence data and 117 million unique TCR beta sequences obtained from approximately 180 million T cells. Roughly 300 gigabases of sequencing data and approximately 92 million unique TCR sequences made up an early release that covered several hundred HLA-typed donors. Of the 300 to 450 genotyped donors, approximately 80% fell in the genetic ancestry cluster associated with self-reported Caucasian donors. The study aimed to test whether cataloging public T cell receptors could reveal signatures of past pathogen exposure. Using immunosequencing, the study profiled T cell repertoires from approximately 700 subjects and related those repertoires to cytomegalovirus serostatus. In addition to the first cohort of 650 to 750 subjects, a separate validation cohort of some 120 different subjects was used. To predict cytomegalovirus infection status, the study brought together high-throughput TCR immunosequencing, statistical association of individual TCRs with disease status, and machine learning. In a later analysis, previously published TCR beta repertoires from about 670 donors were re-analyzed and high-resolution HLA genotyping was added so that TCR occurrence patterns could be studied. Rather than drawing on any new phenotypic data, the later analysis identified candidate immune exposures from TCR beta sequences and the way those sequences occurred across donors. To decide whether each TCR beta V gene segment behaved as functional or pseudogenic, an earlier analysis of approximately 590 of the donors relied on high-throughput TCR beta sequencing. Donor age, sex, ethnicity and CMV serostatus were compiled alongside the repertoire data. In a later genetic analysis, genome-wide SNP genotypes for about three fifths of the roughly 670 donors were used, and that subset was treated as a discovery cohort. All discovery cohort repertoires had been generated using a single sequencing platform. HLA typing included class I and class II loci at four-digit resolution. Typing coverage differed by locus: A, B, C, DRB1 and DQB1 were typed in roughly 620-640 donors, DQA1 in roughly 500, DPA1 in 600 to 610, and DPB1 in about 450. Four or five DR-DQ haplotypes were handled as single units for association and clustering, since linkage in the cohort was strong. Across about 380 genotyped donors of the cohort, an average of roughly 250,000 unique TCR beta nucleotide sequences per donor were sequenced, and around 20% of those sequences were non-productive.

Libraries were constructed by the immunoSEQ multiplex PCR assay. The multiplex PCR relied on a mix of 60 forward primers for TCR Vbeta segments and 13 reverse primers for TCR Jbeta segments. A multiplex PCR assay on genomic DNA amplified the CDR3 region of rearranged TCR beta genes. On the Illumina HiSeq System, the amplified TCR beta libraries were sequenced as 87-base-pair reads. The authors' analysis ran thus. Across the 600 to 700 repertoires, a later analysis counted some 81 million unique TCR beta chains, some 11 million of which were shared by at least two donors. Raw reads were error-corrected and collapsed into unique sequences with a nearest-neighbor algorithm that merged closely related sequences to remove PCR and sequencing errors. Alignment of CDR3 sequences to IMGT reference sequences was used to assign V, D and J gene segments. For a sequence to be retained, a match of at least six nucleotides was required to both a V gene segment and a J gene segment. A rearrangement counted as productive if the CDR3 had no stop codons and remained in frame with V and J, and every other rearrangement counted as non-productive. CDR3 was defined by IMGT convention, running from the second conserved V-encoded cysteine to the conserved J-encoded phenylalanine. Sequences without an unambiguous match to a single V gene segment were excluded from the earlier analysis of about 630 of the donors. An earlier analysis of a few hundred of the donors classified V segments as functional when productive rearrangements were above 56.7% and as segregating when the standard deviation between donors was above 5%. To diagnose cytomegalovirus status from the catalog of TCR beta chain sequences, a statistical classification framework was built. A later analysis assigned V and J genes by comparing TCR nucleotide sequences with IMGT/GENE-DB human TR gene sequences. Using the TCRdist pipeline, a later analysis assigned CDR3 sequences along with most-parsimonious VDJ recombination scenarios. A later analysis defined each TCR beta chain by its CDR3 amino acid sequence plus V-gene family, and excluded reads lacking a unique V-gene family. To address suspected cross-contamination and a sequencing artifact, a later analysis removed under 600 highly shared, low-generation-probability nucleotide sequences. For each public chain, a later analysis derived a clonal expansion index from normalized ranks of inferred template counts within each repertoire. Generation probabilities in a later analysis came from a VDJ recombination model fitted to out-of-frame rearrangements, and those results were checked against IGoR. A later analysis scored TCR-TCR, TCR-HLA and TCR-CMV co-occurrence with hypergeometric tests, applying a repertoire-size bias correction to TCR pairs. False discovery rates were estimated in a later analysis by permuting HLA or CMV assignments 20 times. A later analysis grouped co-occurring TCRs with DBSCAN, adding TCRdist sequence similarity when clustering within HLA-allele-positive subsets. Repertoires with fewer than 30,000 or more than 120,000 public chains were left out of co-occurrence clustering, as were roughly five repertoires with anomalous nucleotide sharing. TCRdb re-hosts the immuneACCESS table, in-frame sequences only. Its copies lack some clones; in the studies checked, an unresolved V gene accounts for under half of them, and the cause for the rest is not known. V, J and clone size were drawn from that table, and D and trimming were deduced from the DNA. This sample lists 210,000 or so clones; about 80% were detected once. The top ten constitute roughly 16% of the sample.

In total, 630 or so healthy bone marrow donors made up the cohort. Cohort members were all nominally healthy when sampled, although unrecorded immune exposures were likely present. The donor was CMV seronegative and was included in the group of several hundred seronegative cohort members. A peripheral blood sample was provided by each donor, and peripheral blood mononuclear cells were used for TCR beta sequencing. The Qiagen DNeasy Blood Extraction Kit was used to extract genomic DNA from the blood cell samples. The germline V gene sets CDR1 to SGHAT and CDR2 to FQNNGV. Spanning cysteine to phenylalanine, the CDR3 consists of 15 amino acids. Kept here is only the CDR3 DNA, which spans 45 bases and is read in frame from base 1. V and J are truncated by 5 bases and 6 bases respectively, leaving an intervening sequence of 14 bases. Overall study outcomes, separate from this receptor: The sequencing pipeline was judged likely to have produced a cluster of highly shared sequence variants as a technical artifact. The 87-base-pair reads could not distinguish some IMGT-functional V segments, including TRBV6-2 and TRBV6-3, so those segments were excluded. In an earlier analysis of around 600 of the donors, most TCR beta V segments appeared in productive rearrangements about 87% or about 30% of the time, broadly matching IMGT annotations. Most CMV-associated TCR beta chains appeared to be HLA-restricted in a later analysis, and the HLA associations seemed to be driven largely by CMV exposure. In a later analysis, HLA-associated TCR beta chains showed more clonal expansion and lower generation probabilities than non-associated chains that were equally common. According to a later analysis, TCR association rates differed among HLA loci, with DRB1 alleles showing the most associated TCRs and HLA-C alleles showing the fewest. In vitro tests confirmed that a few of the cytomegalovirus-associated TCR beta chains recognize cytomegalovirus antigens. In a later analysis, some 18,000 TCR beta sequences were associated with specific HLA alleles at a false discovery rate of 0.05. According to a later genetic analysis, donors in an Asian-associated ancestry cluster had fewer N-insertions in productive TCRs than the approximately 650-donor mean. A further reported finding was that TCR beta sequences accurately predicted the HLA-A and HLA-B alleles for most subjects in the first cohort. Because counts were too low, about 15 rarely observed V segments, including chromosome 9 orphons, were left out of the earlier analysis of 587 of the donors. Across donors, most TCR sequences were observed very rarely, whereas some public TCRs were present in many individuals. In a later analysis, several top co-occurrence clusters were reported to appear linked to parvovirus B19, influenza, CMV and Epstein-Barr virus. In both the original and validation cohorts, the classifier was reported to diagnose cytomegalovirus status with high specificity and sensitivity. Sequencing depth was assumed to be roughly uniform across donors in the presence/absence analyses, though that assumption may not hold. When HLA alleles, especially DR and DQ, strongly co-occurred, TCR associations were difficult to assign to individual alleles. Correlated functional status among segregating V segments might be attributable to linkage disequilibrium, but an unknown experimental factor could not be ruled out. In a later genetic analysis, a missense DCLRE1C variant was associated with V-gene and J-gene trimming of TCR beta chains, and the association was replicated in an independent cohort. The only immune exposure information available for the cohort was CMV serostatus. In the study, around 160 TCR beta chains were listed as associated with cytomegalovirus. The authors suggested that the approach could potentially be generalized to other disease states and immunological phenotypes. HLA typing was unavailable for some donors at each locus, so association tests used only the typed subset. In this cohort, only TCR beta chains were sequenced, and detectable features were limited by the absence of alpha or paired-chain data.

About this clone: Its antigen is still unknown. Base qualities are missing; no much larger clone stands one base away.

Sequencing used PBMCs. The receptor was derived from a man between 35 and 55 years old in good health and CMV-seronegative. This chain joins TRBV11-2 to TRBJ1-6; the D gene is possibly TRBD1, with 6 bases matching. The CDR3 region reads CASSAKDRVNSPLHF. Here is the DNA: TGTGCCAGCAGCGCCAAGGACAGAGTTAATTCACCCCTCCACTTT. The full variable domain, completed from the reference TRBV11-2 and TRBJ1-6 proteins outside the CDR3, reads EAGVAQSPRYKIIEKRQSVAFWCNPISGHATLYWYQQILGQGPKLLIQFQNNGVVDDSQLPKDRFSAERLKGVDSTLKIQPAKLEDSAVYLCASSAKDRVNSPLHFGNGTRLTVT.